Presented here are 21 T cell receptor beta chains from one specimen sequenced in a study of tumor-infiltrating lymphocytes in primary liver carcinoma. Bulk tissue was left unsorted, and RNA and DNA were co-extracted from 20-30 mg of it. Constant-region priming of approximately 0.55 ug total RNA yielded TCR beta cDNA. Investigators got TCR beta libraries out of three nested multiplex PCR rounds, done with slightly modified ARM-PCR. The first two PCR rounds, around 10 cycles each, used TRBV1-TRBV30 forward primers and a C-beta reverse primer. Each CDR3 protein gets one entry after TCRdb re-called the multiplex PCR reads with MiXCR. The repertoire holds under 200,000 distinct CDR3 sequences, 85% seen once, with less than 20% in the top ten. Sequences were obtained from tumor tissue from primary liver carcinoma. The receptors derive from a man aged 35-49 years with primary liver carcinoma and hepatitis B virus infection.

As to this clonotype: The junction differs from germline at one of its ends, possibly a read error. This chain uses TRBV29-1 with TRBJ2-3; tentative D call: TRBD2 (5 bases). This CDR3 spans 14 amino acids. The germline CDR1 and CDR2 sequences are SQVTM and ANQGSEA. Written as DNA, the CDR3 is TGCACCGTTTCACCTCCGTCCGGGGCAGATACGCAGTATTTT. This gives the protein CTVSPPSGADTQYF.

In regard to this clonotype: The final CDR3 position lacks the conserved phenylalanine or tryptophan, pointing to a likely read error. The V call is TRBV10-2, the J call TRBJ2-3, with 7 bases aligning to TRBD2. CDR1 and CDR2 (germline): WSHSY, SAAADI. The junction had 6 bases not matched to a gene; V was cut back by 0 bases and J by 6 bases. The CDR3 covers 15 residues. CDR3: CASSESTSRRDTQYL. The CDR3 DNA reads as TGCGCCAGCAGTGAGTCGACTAGCAGGAGGGATACGCAGTATTTA.

J is TRBJ2-4 and V is TRBV28; the D is unclear. V lost 6 bases, J lost 8 bases, and 17 bases lay in between. This CDR3 spans 14 amino acids. Germline CDR1 reads MDHEN; CDR2 reads SYDVKM. CDR3 protein: CASRLRAFGDIQYF. In nucleotides, the CDR3 is TGTGCCAGCAGATTAAGGGCGTTTGGGGACATTCAGTACTTC.

Details on this clonotype: A read error is possible here, since a much larger clone lies one base away. V is TRBV7-9 and J is TRBJ1-1, with TRBD1 identical over 7 bases. Germline V lookup: CDR1 SEHNR, CDR2 FQNEAQ (reference sequence). CDR3 length: 14 residues. CDR3: CVSSRQGSNTEAFF. The CDR3 region has the DNA TGTGTCAGCAGCCGACAGGGATCGAACACTGAAGCTTTCTTT.

Comments on this clonotype: One junction end disagrees with the germline gene, perhaps due to a read error. The gene calls are TRBV7-9 and TRBJ1-1, with D possibly matching TRBD1 (6 bases). CDR1 is SEHNR and CDR2 is FQNEAQ in the germline V gene (reference sequence). CDR3 length: 14 amino acids. The CDR3 reads CVSSSQQGSPEAFF. The CDR3 region has the DNA TGTGTCAGCAGCTCTCAACAGGGCTCCCCTGAAGCTTTCTTT.

With respect to this clonotype: One base away lies a much larger clone, so this may be a sequencing read error. This chain connects TRBV30 to TRBJ2-1; possibly TRBD2 for D (6 bases). The CDR3 consists of 13 residues. Germline CDR1 is GTSNPN and CDR2 is SVGIG (reference sequence). V was shortened by 5 bases and J by 6 bases, with 14 bases between the two germline ends. Here the CDR3 reads CAWEAGDFNEQFF. The DNA for the CDR3 is TGTGCCTGGGAGGCTGGGGACTTCAATGAGCAGTTCTTC.

The chain uses TRBV6-1 and TRBJ1-2; a possible D gene is TRBD1 (6 bases). The CDR3 spans 13 residues. Trimming pared 6 bases from V and 8 bases from J, leaving 16 bases between. The germline V gene has CDR1 MNHNS and CDR2 SASEGT. For the CDR3, the DNA is TGTGCCAGCAGGGAAACAGGGAGGTACGGCTACACCTTC. Amino acids: CASRETGRYGYTF.

Notes on this clonotype: Since the CDR3 does not end with the conserved phenylalanine or tryptophan, this likely comes from a read error. V gene TRBV5-1 combines with J gene TRBJ2-5; possible D gene TRBD2, 6 bases. The CDR3 has 15 residues. Trimming pared 6 bases from V and 7 bases from J, leaving 22 bases between. Germline values: CDR1 SGHRS, CDR2 YFSETQ. The CDR3 region has the DNA TGCGCCAGCACCCCATTGGGGGTCGGGGGAGGGACCCAGTACTTG. This sequence encodes CASTPLGVGGGTQYL.

Of note for this clonotype: It is likely a read error, because the conserved phenylalanine at the end of the CDR3 is missing. The chain uses TRBV6-2 or TRBV6-3 and TRBJ2-3; TRBD2 agrees at 7 bases. The CDR3 runs 16 residues. Germline assignment: CDR1 MNHEY and CDR2 SVGEGT. The CDR3 bases are TGTGCCAGCAATTACGACAAGGCGGGAGTAAGTGATACGCAGTATTGT. It translates to CASNYDKAGVSDTQYC.

The chain links TRBV7-8 to TRBJ2-7, with D maybe TRBD2 (6 bases). This CDR3 contains 15 residues. The V gene's germline CDR1 is SGHVS and CDR2 FQNEAQ. CDR3: CTGSVIAGSPGEQYF. In nucleotides, the CDR3 is TGTACCGGAAGCGTAATCGCGGGGAGCCCGGGGGAGCAGTACTTC.

This clonotype was seen many times. V is TRBV10-2 and J is TRBJ2-5; D is possibly TRBD1 (5 bases). V dropped 3 bases and J dropped 5 bases, with 10 bases sitting between them. The germline gives CDR1 WSHSY, CDR2 SAAADI. The CDR3 length is 13 residues. Written as DNA, the CDR3 is TGCGCCAGCAGTGATACCAGGGCGGAGACCCAGTACTTC. Translated: CASSDTRAETQYF.

With respect to this clonotype: A read error may account for a junction end that differs from germline. The chain is built from TRBV29-1 and TRBJ2-7, with D perhaps assigned TRBD1 or TRBD2 (5 bases each). CDR3 length: 16 residues. Germline lookup yields CDR1 SQVTM and CDR2 ANQGSEA. This CDR3 reads CSTMISGTGTPYEQYF. The DNA for the CDR3 is TGCAGCACCATGATATCTGGGACCGGCACCCCCTACGAGCAATACTTC.

The rearrangement links TRBV29-1 to TRBJ2-1; D uncertain. The germline CDR1 and CDR2 sequences are SQVTM and ANQGSEA. This CDR3 spans 11 amino acids. V lost 0 bases and J 9 bases, leaving 6 bases between the germline ends. The CDR3 here is CSVEDVREQFF. The CDR3 region has the DNA TGCAGCGTTGAAGATGTACGTGAGCAGTTCTTC.

This rearrangement joins TRBV14 to TRBJ2-7; the D gene is possibly TRBD1 (6 bases). This CDR3 comprises 17 residues. The ends were cut back, 0 bases at V and 5 bases at J, with 20 bases in the middle. The germline CDR1 and CDR2 sequences are SGHDN and FVKESK. Here the CDR3 DNA reads TGTGCCAGCAGCCAAGATCAAGGGAGAGGGGGTCTGAACGAGCAGTACTTC. This sequence encodes CASSQDQGRGGLNEQYF.

The chain is built from TRBV7-9 and TRBJ2-3; the match to TRBD1 covers 8 bases. The CDR3 has 15 residues. The V gene's germline CDR1 is SEHNR and CDR2 FQNEAQ (reference sequence). The CDR3 protein is CVISSDRDGADTQYF. The DNA of the CDR3 is TGTGTCATCAGCTCGGACAGGGACGGAGCAGATACGCAGTATTTT.

Points on this clonotype: The junction and the germline gene differ at one end; a read error may be behind it. V usage is TRBV12-3 or TRBV12-4 and J usage is TRBJ1-1; D not resolved. The CDR3 contains 16 residues. CDR3 residues: CVSSLAPPGLDTEAFF. The CDR3, as DNA: TGTGTCAGCAGTTTAGCACCGCCCGGGCTTGACACTGAAGCTTTCTTT.

In regard to this clonotype: One junction end does not reproduce the germline sequence, and a read error may be involved. The rearrangement joins TRBV5-5 to TRBJ2-2, with D perhaps matching TRBD1 or TRBD2 (7 bases each). Germline CDR1 and CDR2: SGHKS and YYEKEE (reference sequence). This CDR3 region has 16 residues. DNA of the CDR3: TGTGCCAGCAGCTTGGCACCAGGGGGACTAAGCGGGGAGCCGTTTTTT. It encodes CASSLAPGGLSGEPFF.

In regard to this clonotype: At one of its ends the junction is not consistent with the germline gene, which may arise from a read error. The chain is built from TRBV11-1 and TRBJ2-1; no reliable D call. Germline CDR1 is SGHAT and CDR2 is FQDESV (reference sequence). CDR3 size: 13 residues. The CDR3 spells CASSAGWPNVQFF. The CDR3 region has the DNA TGTGCCAGCAGCGCAGGATGGCCGAATGTGCAGTTCTTC.

Comments on this clonotype: Germline is not matched at one junction end, which may reflect a read error. The chain has TRBV6-5 and TRBJ2-3; TRBD2 matches 7 bases. The CDR3 sequence is 17 residues long. Germline assignment: CDR1 MNHEY and CDR2 SVGAGI. The CDR3, as DNA: TGTGCTAGCAGTTCACTCCCCCTAAGCGGGGAGACAGATACACAGTATTTT. Amino acid sequence: CASSSLPLSGETDTQYF.

On this clonotype: A single base separates this from a much larger clone, so it may be a read error. Since no conserved phenylalanine or tryptophan closes the CDR3, a read error is the likely cause. The genes are TRBV7-9 and TRBJ2-7; D not certain. V lost 5 bases to trimming and J lost 0 bases, with 11 bases between them. CDR3 length equals 14 residues. Germline values: CDR1 SEHNR, CDR2 FQNEAQ (reference sequence). This CDR3 is CASSAVPSSYEQYS. CDR3 coding DNA: TGTGCCAGCAGCGCCGTGCCGAGCTCCTACGAGCAGTACTCC.

Turning to this clonotype: A read error may account for a junction end that differs from germline. The CDR3 bases are TGTGCCAGCTGCGACCACAATAATTCACCCCTCCGCTTT. This gives the protein CASCDHNNSPLRF. The chain is built from TRBV18 and TRBJ1-6, with D unclear. CDR3 length equals 13 residues. From germline, CDR1 is KGHSH and CDR2 LQKENI.